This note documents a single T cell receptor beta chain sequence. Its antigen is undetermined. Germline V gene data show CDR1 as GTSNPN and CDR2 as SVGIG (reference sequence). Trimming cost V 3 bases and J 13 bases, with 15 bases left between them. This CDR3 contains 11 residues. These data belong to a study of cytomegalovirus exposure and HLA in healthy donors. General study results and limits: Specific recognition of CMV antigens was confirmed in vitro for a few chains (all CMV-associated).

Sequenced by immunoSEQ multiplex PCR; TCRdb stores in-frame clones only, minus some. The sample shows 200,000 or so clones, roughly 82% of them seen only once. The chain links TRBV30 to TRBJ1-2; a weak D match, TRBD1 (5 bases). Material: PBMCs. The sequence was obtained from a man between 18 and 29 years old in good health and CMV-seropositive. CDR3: CAWSTGLRRTF. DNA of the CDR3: TGTGCCTGGAGCACGGGACTCCGACGCACCTTC.